This T cell receptor beta chain was recovered during a study of Ad26.COV2.S vaccination and SARS-CoV-2 variants. Study as a whole: The Ad26.COV2.S arm of the COV1001 trial was where the donor was placed. Findings and limits, study-wide: Responses of T cells in total may have been underestimated by the TCR breadth and depth analyses.

This table comes from immunoSEQ multiplex PCR, and its TCRdb copy is limited to in-frame clones, with some not included. The sample comprises some 500,000 clones, 89% of which are singletons, and 2.5% rests with the top ten. As for treatment: around 19 received Ad26.COV2.S at low or high dose, single or two shots; about 5 received placebo; per-sample allocation not given. The samples date from day 63 after the first vaccine or placebo injection. As concerns this clone: The antigen is not known.

The CDR3 has 15 residues. Germline V CDR1 and CDR2: MNHEY, SMNVEV (reference sequence). V was cut by 3 bases and J by 5 bases, with 16 bases left in between. This chain joins TRBV27 and TRBJ1-1; D possibly corresponds to TRBD1 (6 bases). Sequencing was performed on peripheral blood, taken in a trial of Ad26.COV2.S vaccine versus placebo. This clonotype originated in a person aged 18-60 years who received the Ad26.COV2.S COVID-19 vaccine or a placebo. CDR3 nucleotides: TGTGCCAGCAGTTTTCGAGCGGTGAGGGGGACTGAAGCTTTCTTT. It codes for CASSFRAVRGTEAFF.